This T cell receptor beta chain was found in a study of cytomegalovirus exposure and HLA in healthy donors. At sampling all donors were nominally healthy, likely with unrecorded immune exposures. PCR amplification relied on 60 Vbeta primers (plus 13 Jbeta primers). TCRdb's table, derived via immunoSEQ multiplex PCR, lists solely in-frame clones and lacks some. The sample shows some 150,000 clones, about 85% of them seen only once. CDR3 length: 14 amino acids. Germline CDR1 SGHVS, CDR2 FNYEAQ. Deletions cut 1 base from V and 7 bases from J, with 10 bases between. The chain has TRBV7-6 and TRBJ1-4; D may be TRBD1 (5 bases). The receptor was isolated from a human donor in good health. The sequenced material came from PBMCs. CDR3 nucleotide sequence: TGTGCCAGCAGCTTAGGGAGGAGGGGTGAAAAACTGTTTTTT. This gives the protein CASSLGRRGEKLFF.